This T cell receptor (beta chain) is from a study of shared clonotypes between healthy human individuals. The CDR3 length is 15 residues. Trimming cost V 4 bases and J 3 bases, with 12 bases left between them. CDR1 MGHRA and CDR2 YSYEKL come from the germline V gene. Of note for this clone: Its antigen is undetermined.

Study results and limitations: Non-shared clonotypes had lower generation probabilities than those shared by all four donors.

An approximately 200 ng quantity of DNA, 32,000 or so T cell genomes, went into the sorted-subset replicate PCRs. The protocol was immunoSEQ multiplex PCR, while the TCRdb copy is restricted to in-frame clones and leaves out a portion. The sample lists 2,500,000 or so clones, under 95% occurring once. The sample comprised naive CD4+ T cells from PBMCs. The subset was: CD45RA+ positively selected. The V call is TRBV4-1, the J call TRBJ1-4; D is ambiguous. The sequence came from a man younger than 35 in good health. Some clones in this sample may be carry-over from other donors' samples. CDR3 loop: CASSLQRAANEKLFF. The CDR3 nucleotides are TGCGCCAGCAGCCTCCAGAGGGCGGCTAATGAAAAACTGTTTTTT.